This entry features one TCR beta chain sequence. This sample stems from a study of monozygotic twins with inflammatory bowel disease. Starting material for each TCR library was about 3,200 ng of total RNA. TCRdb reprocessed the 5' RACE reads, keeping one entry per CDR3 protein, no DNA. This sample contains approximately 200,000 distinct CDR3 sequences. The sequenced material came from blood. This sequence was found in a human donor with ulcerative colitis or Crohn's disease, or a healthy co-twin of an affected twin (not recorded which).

CDR3 residues: CASSLQQGGYGYTF. The V gene is TRBV5-1, the J gene TRBJ1-2; TCRdb lists TRBD1, though no DNA is available to test this call. The CDR3 loop spans 14 amino acids. Germline V gene lookup returns CDR1 SGHRS and CDR2 YFSETQ.